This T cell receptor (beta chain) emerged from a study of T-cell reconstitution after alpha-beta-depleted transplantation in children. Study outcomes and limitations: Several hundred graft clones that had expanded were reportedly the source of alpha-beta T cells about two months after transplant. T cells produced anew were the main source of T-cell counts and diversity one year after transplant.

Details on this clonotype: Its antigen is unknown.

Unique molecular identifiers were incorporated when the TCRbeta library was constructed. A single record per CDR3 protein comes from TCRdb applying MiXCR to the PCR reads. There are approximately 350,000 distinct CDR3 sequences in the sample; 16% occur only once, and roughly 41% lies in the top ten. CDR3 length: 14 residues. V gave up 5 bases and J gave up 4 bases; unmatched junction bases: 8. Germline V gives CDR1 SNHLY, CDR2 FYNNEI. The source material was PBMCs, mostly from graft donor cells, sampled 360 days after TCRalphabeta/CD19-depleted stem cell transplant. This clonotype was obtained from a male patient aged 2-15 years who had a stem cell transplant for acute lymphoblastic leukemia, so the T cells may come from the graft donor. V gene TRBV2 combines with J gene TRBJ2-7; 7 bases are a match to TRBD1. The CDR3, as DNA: TGTGCCAGCAGTTATGGCAGGGGGTTTTACGAGCAGTACTTC. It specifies CASSYGRGFYEQYF.